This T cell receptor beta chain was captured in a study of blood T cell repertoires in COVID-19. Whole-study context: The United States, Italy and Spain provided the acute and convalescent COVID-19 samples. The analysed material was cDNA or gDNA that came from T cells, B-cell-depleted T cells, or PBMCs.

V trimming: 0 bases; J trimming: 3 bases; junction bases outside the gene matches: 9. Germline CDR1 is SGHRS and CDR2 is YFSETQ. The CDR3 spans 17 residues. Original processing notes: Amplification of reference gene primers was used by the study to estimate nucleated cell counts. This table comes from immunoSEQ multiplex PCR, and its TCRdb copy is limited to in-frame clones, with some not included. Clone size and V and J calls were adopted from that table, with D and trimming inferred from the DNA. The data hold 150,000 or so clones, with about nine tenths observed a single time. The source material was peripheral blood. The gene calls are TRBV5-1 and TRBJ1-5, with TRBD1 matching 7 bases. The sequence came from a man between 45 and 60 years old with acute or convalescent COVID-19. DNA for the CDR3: TGCGCCAGCAGCTTGGTTCCCCCGACAGGGAACAATCAGCCCCAGCATTTT. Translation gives CASSLVPPTGNNQPQHF.